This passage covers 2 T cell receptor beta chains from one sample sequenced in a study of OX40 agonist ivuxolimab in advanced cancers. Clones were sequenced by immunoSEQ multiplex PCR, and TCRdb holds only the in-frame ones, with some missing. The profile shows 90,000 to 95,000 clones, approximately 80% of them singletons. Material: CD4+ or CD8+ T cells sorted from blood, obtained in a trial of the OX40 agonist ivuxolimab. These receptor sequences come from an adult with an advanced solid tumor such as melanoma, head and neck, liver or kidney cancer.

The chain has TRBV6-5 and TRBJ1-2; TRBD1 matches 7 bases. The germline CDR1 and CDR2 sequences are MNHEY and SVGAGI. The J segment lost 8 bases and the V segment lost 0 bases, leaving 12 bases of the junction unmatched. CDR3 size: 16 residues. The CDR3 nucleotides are TGTGCCAGCAGTTACTCGACAGGGTTCGGCAGGGAGGGCTACACCTTC. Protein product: CASSYSTGFGREGYTF.

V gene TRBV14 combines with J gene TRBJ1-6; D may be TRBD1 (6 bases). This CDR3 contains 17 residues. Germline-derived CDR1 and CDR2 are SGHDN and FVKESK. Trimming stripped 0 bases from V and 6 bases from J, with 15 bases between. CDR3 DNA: TGTGCCAGCAGCCAAGATCTCGGCAGGGGAATTAATTCACCCCTCCACTTT. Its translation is CASSQDLGRGINSPLHF.